Listed below are T cell receptor beta chains from one sample, sequenced in a study of blood T cell repertoires in COVID-19. Here immunoSEQ multiplex PCR was the method, and the copy in TCRdb shows in-frame clones only, minus some. In the table there are around 250,000 clones, 70% to 85% of which are singletons. The sequenced material came from peripheral blood. The receptors here all came from a woman of 80 years or more with acute or convalescent COVID-19. CDR3s include the opening cysteine and the closing phenylalanine or tryptophan. Each record gives: V gene, D gene, J gene, clone size, CDR3 DNA, CDR3 protein. The D gene is left open where the match is weak. Clone size, where shown, is once, few, many, or a class for clones that have expanded.

TRBV19	.	TRBJ2-5	.	TGTGCCAGTAGTAGGGGGGGCTGGGAGACCCAGTACTTC	CASSRGGWETQYF
TRBV5-4	.	TRBJ2-7	.	TGTGCCAGCAGCCGCGCCCGGGACACATTTGGAGAGCAGTACTTC	CASSRARDTFGEQYF
TRBV5-1	TRBD1	TRBJ1-6	.	TGCGCCAGCAGCCACTTACAGGGGCCTGGTTCACCCCTCCACTTT	CASSHLQGPGSPLHF
TRBV7-8	TRBD2	TRBJ2-2	.	TGTGCCAGCAGCCCCCGGAGCGGGAGAGTCACCGGGGAGCTGTTTTTT	CASSPRSGRVTGELFF
TRBV2	TRBD1	TRBJ1-5	.	TGTGCCAGCAGTAAGACAGGGGGCCATCAGCCCCAGCATTTT	CASSKTGGHQPQHF
TRBV5-4	TRBD1	TRBJ2-2	.	TGTGCCAGCAGCCCGTGGGACAGATCGAACACCGGGGAGCTGTTTTTT	CASSPWDRSNTGELFF
TRBV7-2	.	TRBJ2-5	.	TGTGCCAGCAGCTTACAGGGGGCGCGGGAGACTCAGTACTTC	CASSLQGARETQYF
TRBV4-3	.	TRBJ2-2	.	TGCGCCAGCAGCCGAATGGAGGTCACCGGGGAGCTGTTTTTT	CASSRMEVTGELFF
TRBV6-1	.	TRBJ2-1	.	TGTGCCAGCAGTGAAGCCCAGCTAGATTACAATGAGCAGTTCTTC	CASSEAQLDYNEQFF
TRBV7-2	TRBD2	TRBJ2-1	.	TGTGCCAGCGCGGGAGAGGGAATCTACAATGAGCAGTTCTTC	CASAGEGIYNEQFF
TRBV28	TRBD2	TRBJ2-5	.	TGTGCCAGCAGTTTGGGCGGGAGGGCCTTCCTAGAGACCCAGTACTTC	CASSLGGRAFLETQYF
TRBV6-5	TRBD1	TRBJ2-5	.	TGTGCCAGCAGGCTGGACAGGGTAGAGACCCAGTACTTC	CASRLDRVETQYF
TRBV6-1	TRBD1	TRBJ2-4	.	TGTGCCAGCAGTGAGACTCGGACAGGGCGAGGCATTCAGTACTTC	CASSETRTGRGIQYF
TRBV18	TRBD2	TRBJ2-2	.	TGTGCCAGCTCACTTTCCGGCGGCGGGACTAGCGGTACGAACACCGGGGAGCTGTTTTTT	CASSLSGGGTSGTNTGELFF
TRBV7-9	TRBD1	TRBJ2-3	.	TGTGCCAGCAGCGAGGGACAGGGTAGCACAGATACGCAGTATTTT	CASSEGQGSTDTQYF
TRBV5-6	.	TRBJ2-1	.	TGTGCCAGCAGCCTTGGAGGACTCTGGAACAATGAGCAGTTCTTC	CASSLGGLWNNEQFF
TRBV28	TRBD1	TRBJ1-6	.	TGTGCCAGCAAATTCGACAGGGTTTCACCCCTCCACTTT	CASKFDRVSPLHF
TRBV29-1	.	TRBJ1-1	.	TGCAGCGTCGCAAATACAGGTAATCCCCCTGAAGCTTTCTTT	CSVANTGNPPEAFF
TRBV28	TRBD2	TRBJ2-1	.	TGTGCCAGCACTGGGGGGGACTGGAACCACAATGAGCAGTTCTTC	CASTGGDWNHNEQFF
TRBV7-3	TRBD2	TRBJ2-1	.	TGTGCCAGCAGCACGGGCCTAGCGGTCTCCAATGAGCAGTTCTTC	CASSTGLAVSNEQFF
TRBV6-5	TRBD1	TRBJ1-6	.	TGTGCCAGCAGAGGGACAGGGTATAATTCACCCCTCCACTTT	CASRGTGYNSPLHF
TRBV18	.	TRBJ1-3	.	TGTGCCAGCTCACCAAGACGAGGGAGGGACACCATATATTTT	CASSPRRGRDTIYF
TRBV7-2	.	TRBJ2-5	.	TGTGCCAGCAGCTTAGCGCGGCTCCCACAAGAGACCCAGTACTTC	CASSLARLPQETQYF
TRBV3-1/TRBV3-2	.	TRBJ1-6	.	TGTGCCAGCAGCCAAGAGGGCCGCGATTCACCCCTCCACTTT	CASSQEGRDSPLHF
TRBV3-1/TRBV3-2	.	TRBJ2-5	.	TGTGCCAGCAGCCAGCACGGGGAGACCCAGTACTTC	CASSQHGETQYF
TRBV5-4	TRBD2	TRBJ2-2	.	TGTGCCAGCAGCCCGCTCCGAGGCGGGGGGGCAGCCGGGGAGCTGTTTTTT	CASSPLRGGGAAGELFF
TRBV7-6	TRBD2	TRBJ2-2	.	TGTGCCAGCAGACTTAGCGGGAGCGGGGCCGGGGAGCTGTTTTTT	CASRLSGSGAGELFF
TRBV6-1	.	TRBJ1-2	.	TGTGCCAGCAGGGAAGGAGCTAACTATGGCTACACCTTC	CASREGANYGYTF
TRBV27	.	TRBJ2-3	.	TGTGCCAGCAGTTTATCCAGATACACAGATACGCAGTATTTT	CASSLSRYTDTQYF
TRBV7-2	.	TRBJ2-2	.	TGTGCCAGCAGCTTGCGGCATGGCGGGACGAACACCGGGGAGCTGTTTTTT	CASSLRHGGTNTGELFF
TRBV18	.	TRBJ2-7	.	TGTGCCAGCTCACAAGACAGTTACGAGCAGTACTTC	CASSQDSYEQYF
TRBV4-1	TRBD2	TRBJ2-1	.	TGCGCCAGCAGCCAAGATGGGACTAGCGGGAGGGAACGAAGGTTCTTC	CASSQDGTSGRERRFF
TRBV5-1	.	TRBJ1-2	.	TGCGCCAGCAGCTTCATGACAGCAGTCTATGGCTACACCTTC	CASSFMTAVYGYTF
TRBV2	TRBD1	TRBJ1-1	once	TGTGCCAGCAGTGTGGGACAGGTGGACACTGAAGCTTTCTTT	CASSVGQVDTEAFF
TRBV5-1	.	TRBJ2-2	.	TGCGCCAGCAGCCCCCGGTCGATTGACACCGGGGAGCTGTTTTTT	CASSPRSIDTGELFF
TRBV29-1	.	TRBJ1-1	.	TGCAGCGTTGTATTAGTAATGAACACTGAAGCTTTCTTT	CSVVLVMNTEAFF
TRBV4-3	TRBD2	TRBJ2-7	.	TGCGCCAGCAGCCAAGATAGAGCGGGGGGCCGACGCGAGCAGTACTTC	CASSQDRAGGRREQYF
TRBV4-1	.	TRBJ1-3	.	TGCGCCAGCAGCCAAGATGCGGGCCCTCTCTCTGGAAACACCATATATTTT	CASSQDAGPLSGNTIYF
TRBV2	TRBD1	TRBJ1-4	.	TGTGCCAGCAGTGACAGGGGGCTAACTAATGAAAAACTGTTTTTT	CASSDRGLTNEKLFF
TRBV27	.	TRBJ2-7	.	TGTGCCAGCAGTTTCACCCAGGGGCCCTACGAGCAGTACTTC	CASSFTQGPYEQYF
TRBV5-6	TRBD2	TRBJ2-3	.	TGTGCCAGCAGCTTGGGGAGCGGGGGGCTCACAGATACGCAGTATTTT	CASSLGSGGLTDTQYF
TRBV15	.	TRBJ1-4	.	TGTGCCACCAGCAGAGCGGGAGAAAAACTGTTTTTT	CATSRAGEKLFF
TRBV23-1	.	TRBJ2-3	.	TGCGCCAGCAGTCGATTACAGTTCACAGATACGCAGTATTTT	CASSRLQFTDTQYF
TRBV7-2	TRBD2	TRBJ2-5	.	TGTGCCAGCAGCTTGCCGTGGGGAGGGCAAAGCCAAGAGACCCAGTACTTC	CASSLPWGGQSQETQYF
TRBV7-3	.	TRBJ2-7	.	TGTGCCAGCAGCCCCTGGGGGGGCTCGCTGTCCCACGAGCAGTACTTC	CASSPWGGSLSHEQYF
TRBV7-2	TRBD1	TRBJ1-4	.	TGTGCCAGCAGCTTATTGGGACAGGGTGGTGAAAAACTGTTTTTT	CASSLLGQGGEKLFF
TRBV3-1/TRBV3-2	.	TRBJ1-2	.	TGTGCCAGCAGCCAAAGCGGAGGGTGCGAGGGCTACACCTTC	CASSQSGGCEGYTF
TRBV7-8	.	TRBJ1-2	.	TGTGCCAGCAGCCAGGGGCGGTATTCCACCTTC	CASSQGRYSTF
TRBV6-2/TRBV6-3	TRBD2	TRBJ2-1	once	TGTGCCAGCAGCCGAGCGGGGGACTCCTACAATGAGCAGTTCTTC	CASSRAGDSYNEQFF
TRBV5-1	.	TRBJ2-5	.	TGCGCCAGCAGCTCCCAGGGGGGACAAGAGACCCAGTACTTC	CASSSQGGQETQYF